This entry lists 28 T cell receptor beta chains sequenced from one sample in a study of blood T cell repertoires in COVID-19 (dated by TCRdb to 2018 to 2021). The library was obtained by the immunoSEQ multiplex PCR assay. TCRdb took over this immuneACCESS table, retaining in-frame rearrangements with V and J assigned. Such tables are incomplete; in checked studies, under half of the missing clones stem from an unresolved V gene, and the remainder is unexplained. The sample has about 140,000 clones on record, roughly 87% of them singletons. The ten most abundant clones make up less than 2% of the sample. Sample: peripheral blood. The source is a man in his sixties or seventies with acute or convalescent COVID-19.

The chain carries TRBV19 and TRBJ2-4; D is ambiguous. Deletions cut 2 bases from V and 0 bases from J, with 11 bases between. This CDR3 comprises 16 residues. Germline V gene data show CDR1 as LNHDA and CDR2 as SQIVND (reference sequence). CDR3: CASSILTQAAKNIQYF. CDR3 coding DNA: TGTGCCAGTAGTATATTAACCCAAGCAGCCAAAAACATTCAGTACTTC. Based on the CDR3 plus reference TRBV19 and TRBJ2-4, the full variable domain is DGGITQSPKYLFRKEGQNVTLSCEQNLNHDAMYWYRQDPGQGLRLIYYSQIVNDFQKGDIAEGYSVSREKKESFPLTVTSAQKNPTAFYLCASSILTQAAKNIQYFGAGTRLSVL.

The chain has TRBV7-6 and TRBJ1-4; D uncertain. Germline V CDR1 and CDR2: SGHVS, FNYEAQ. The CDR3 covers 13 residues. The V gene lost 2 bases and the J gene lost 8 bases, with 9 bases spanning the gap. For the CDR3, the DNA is TGTGCCAGCAGCTTACAACAGAGAGAAAAACTGTTTTTT. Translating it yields CASSLQQREKLFF.

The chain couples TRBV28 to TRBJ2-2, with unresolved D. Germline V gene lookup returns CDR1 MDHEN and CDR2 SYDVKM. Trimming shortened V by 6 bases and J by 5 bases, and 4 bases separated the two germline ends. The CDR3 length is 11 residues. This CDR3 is CASRQTGELFF. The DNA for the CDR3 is TGTGCCAGCAGACAGACCGGGGAGCTGTTTTTT. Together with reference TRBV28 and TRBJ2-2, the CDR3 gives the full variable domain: DVKVTQSSRYLVKRTGEKVFLECVQDMDHENMFWYRQDPGLGLRLIYFSYDVKMKEKGDIPEGYSVSREKKERFSLILESASTNQTSMYLCASRQTGELFFGEGSRLTVL.

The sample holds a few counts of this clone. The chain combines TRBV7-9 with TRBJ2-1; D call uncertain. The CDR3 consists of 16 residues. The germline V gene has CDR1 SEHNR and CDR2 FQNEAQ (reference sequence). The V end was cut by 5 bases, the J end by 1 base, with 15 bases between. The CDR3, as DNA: TGTGCCAGCAGCCCTCCCCCCCGTATTTCCTACAATGAGCAGTTCTTC. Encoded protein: CASSPPPRISYNEQFF. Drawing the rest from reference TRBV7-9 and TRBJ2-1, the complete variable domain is DTGVSQNPRHKITKRGQNVTFRCDPISEHNRLYWYRQTLGQGPEFLTYFQNEAQLEKSRLLSDRFSAERPKGSFSTLEIQRTEQGDSAMYLCASSPPPRISYNEQFFGPGTRLTVL.

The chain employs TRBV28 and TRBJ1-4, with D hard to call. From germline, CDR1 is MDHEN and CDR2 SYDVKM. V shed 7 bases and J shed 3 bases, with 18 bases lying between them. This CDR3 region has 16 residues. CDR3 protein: CASNSAAVRSNEKLFF. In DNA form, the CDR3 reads TGTGCCAGCAACTCGGCGGCCGTACGTTCTAATGAAAAACTGTTTTTT.

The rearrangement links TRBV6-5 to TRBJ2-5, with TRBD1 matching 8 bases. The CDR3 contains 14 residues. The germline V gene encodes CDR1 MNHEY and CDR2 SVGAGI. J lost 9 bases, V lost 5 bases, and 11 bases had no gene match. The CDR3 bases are TGTGCCAGCAGTCCAGGGGGCGCGATAAGGGCCCAGTACTTC. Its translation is CASSPGGAIRAQYF.

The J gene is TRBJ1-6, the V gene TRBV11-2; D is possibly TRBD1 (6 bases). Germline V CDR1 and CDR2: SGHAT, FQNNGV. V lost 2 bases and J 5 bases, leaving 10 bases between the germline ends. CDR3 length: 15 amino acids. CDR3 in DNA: TGTGCCAGCAGCTTAACACAGGGACATAATTCACCCCTCCACTTT. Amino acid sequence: CASSLTQGHNSPLHF. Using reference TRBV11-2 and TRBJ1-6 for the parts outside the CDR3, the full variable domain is EAGVAQSPRYKIIEKRQSVAFWCNPISGHATLYWYQQILGQGPKLLIQFQNNGVVDDSQLPKDRFSAERLKGVDSTLKIQPAKLEDSAVYLCASSLTQGHNSPLHFGNGTRLTVT.

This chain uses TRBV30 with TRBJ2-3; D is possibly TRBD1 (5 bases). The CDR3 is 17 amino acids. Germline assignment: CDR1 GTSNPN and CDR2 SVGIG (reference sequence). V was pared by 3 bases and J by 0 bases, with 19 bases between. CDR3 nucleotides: TGTGCCTGGAGCCAAGAAGGGGCGGCTTCTAGCACAGATACGCAGTATTTT. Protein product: CAWSQEGAASSTDTQYF.

As DNA, the CDR3 is TGTGCCACCAGTGACCCCGGAGGGGAGGGGGTCACAGATACGCAGTATTTT. Encoded protein: CATSDPGGEGVTDTQYF. This sequence joins TRBV24-1 and TRBJ2-3, with D tentatively TRBD2 (7 bases). CDR1 is KGHDR, CDR2 SFDVKD, per germline. This CDR3 comprises 17 residues. Trimming removed 4 bases at V and 2 bases at J, with 18 bases between.

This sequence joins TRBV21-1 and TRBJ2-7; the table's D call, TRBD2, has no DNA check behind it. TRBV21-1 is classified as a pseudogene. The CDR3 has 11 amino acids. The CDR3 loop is CAAERLAGQYF. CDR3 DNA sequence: TGTGCAGCGGAAAGGCTAGCGGGCCAGTACTTC.

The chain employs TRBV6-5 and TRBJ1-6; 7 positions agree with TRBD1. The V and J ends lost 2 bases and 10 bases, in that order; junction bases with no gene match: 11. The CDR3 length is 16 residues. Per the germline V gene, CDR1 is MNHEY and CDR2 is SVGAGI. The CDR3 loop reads CASSYQYPPQGSPLHF. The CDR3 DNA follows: TGTGCCAGCAGTTACCAGTACCCCCCACAGGGGTCACCCCTCCACTTT.

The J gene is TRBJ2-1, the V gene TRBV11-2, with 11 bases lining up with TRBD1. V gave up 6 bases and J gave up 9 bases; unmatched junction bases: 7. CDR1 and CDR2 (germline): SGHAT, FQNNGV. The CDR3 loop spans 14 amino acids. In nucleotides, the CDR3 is TGTGCCAGCAGGGACAGGGGGCGAGAGGGTGAGCAGTTCTTC. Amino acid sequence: CASRDRGREGEQFF.

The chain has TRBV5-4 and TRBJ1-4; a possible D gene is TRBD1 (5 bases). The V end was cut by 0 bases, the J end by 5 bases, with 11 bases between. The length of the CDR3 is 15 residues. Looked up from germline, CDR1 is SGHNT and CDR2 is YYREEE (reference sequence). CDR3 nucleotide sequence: TGTGCCAGCAGCTTGGGGCAGGGTCGAAATGAAAAACTGTTTTTT. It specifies CASSLGQGRNEKLFF.

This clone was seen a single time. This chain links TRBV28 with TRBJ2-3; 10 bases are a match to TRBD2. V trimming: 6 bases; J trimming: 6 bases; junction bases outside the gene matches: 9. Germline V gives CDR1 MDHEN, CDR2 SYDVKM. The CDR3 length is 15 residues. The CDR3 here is CASSKGLAGEDTQYF. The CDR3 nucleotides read TGTGCCAGCAGCAAGGGGCTAGCGGGAGAGGATACGCAGTATTTT.

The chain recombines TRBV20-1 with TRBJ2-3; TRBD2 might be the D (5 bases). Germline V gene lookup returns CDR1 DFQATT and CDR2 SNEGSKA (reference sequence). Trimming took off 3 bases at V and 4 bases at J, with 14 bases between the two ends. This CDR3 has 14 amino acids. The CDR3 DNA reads TGCAGTGCTAGTGGTAGGGCCGGGGCAGATACGCAGTATTTT. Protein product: CSASGRAGADTQYF.

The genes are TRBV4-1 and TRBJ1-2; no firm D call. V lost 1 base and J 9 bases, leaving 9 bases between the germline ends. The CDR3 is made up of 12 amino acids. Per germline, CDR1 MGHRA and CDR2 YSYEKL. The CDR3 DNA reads TGCGCCAGCAGCCAAGGTGCGGGAAGCTACACCTTC. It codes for CASSQGAGSYTF.

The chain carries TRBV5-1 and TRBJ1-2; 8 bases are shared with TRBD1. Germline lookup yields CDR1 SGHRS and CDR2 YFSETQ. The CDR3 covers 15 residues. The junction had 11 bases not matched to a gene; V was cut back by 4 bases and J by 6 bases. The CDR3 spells CASSLGQGGTDGYTF. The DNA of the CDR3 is TGCGCCAGCAGCCTCGGACAGGGAGGGACGGATGGCTACACCTTC.

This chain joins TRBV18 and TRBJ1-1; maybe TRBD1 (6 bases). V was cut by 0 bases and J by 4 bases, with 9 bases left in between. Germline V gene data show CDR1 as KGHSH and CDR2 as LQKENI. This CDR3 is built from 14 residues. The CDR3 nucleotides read TGTGCCAGCTCACCACCGGGGGCTACCACTGAAGCTTTCTTT. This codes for CASSPPGATTEAFF.

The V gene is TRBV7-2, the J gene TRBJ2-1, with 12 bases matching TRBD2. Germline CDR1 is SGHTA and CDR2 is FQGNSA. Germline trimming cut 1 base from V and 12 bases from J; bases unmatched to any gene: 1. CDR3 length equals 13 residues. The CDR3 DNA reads TGTGCCAGCAGCTTAGGACTAGCGGGGGTGCAGTTCTTC. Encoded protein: CASSLGLAGVQFF.

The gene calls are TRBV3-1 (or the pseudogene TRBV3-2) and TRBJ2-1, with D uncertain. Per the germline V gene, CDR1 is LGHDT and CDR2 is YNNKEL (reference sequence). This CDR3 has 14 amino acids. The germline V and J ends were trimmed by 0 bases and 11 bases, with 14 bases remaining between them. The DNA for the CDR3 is TGTGCCAGCAGCCAAGAGGGTTTCGGCAGGAAGCAGTTCTTC. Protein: CASSQEGFGRKQFF.

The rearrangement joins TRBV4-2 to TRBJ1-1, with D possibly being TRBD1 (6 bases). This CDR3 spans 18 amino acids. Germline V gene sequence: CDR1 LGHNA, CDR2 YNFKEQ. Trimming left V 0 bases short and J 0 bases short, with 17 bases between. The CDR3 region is CASSQDLAGARMNTEAFF. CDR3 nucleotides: TGTGCCAGCAGCCAAGATCTTGCAGGGGCCCGCATGAACACTGAAGCTTTCTTT.

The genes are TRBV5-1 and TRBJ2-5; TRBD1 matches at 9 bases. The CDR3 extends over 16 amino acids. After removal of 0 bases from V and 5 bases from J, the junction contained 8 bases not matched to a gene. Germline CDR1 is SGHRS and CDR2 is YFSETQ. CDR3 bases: TGCGCCAGCAGCTTGGGGCCACAGGGGGCCGGGGAGACCCAGTACTTC. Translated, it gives CASSLGPQGAGETQYF.

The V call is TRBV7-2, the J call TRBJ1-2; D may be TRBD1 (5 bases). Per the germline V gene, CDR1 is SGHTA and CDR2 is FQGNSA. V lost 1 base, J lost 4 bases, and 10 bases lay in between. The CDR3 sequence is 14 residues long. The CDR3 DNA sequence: TGTGCCAGCAGCTTAGGGAGGGGCAGCTATGGCTACACCTTC. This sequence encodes CASSLGRGSYGYTF.

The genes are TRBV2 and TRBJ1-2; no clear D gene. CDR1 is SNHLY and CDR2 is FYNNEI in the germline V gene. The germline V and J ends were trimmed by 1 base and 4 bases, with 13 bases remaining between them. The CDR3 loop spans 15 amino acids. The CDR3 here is CASSEGATPPYGYTF. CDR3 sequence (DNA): TGTGCCAGCAGTGAAGGGGCTACTCCGCCCTATGGCTACACCTTC. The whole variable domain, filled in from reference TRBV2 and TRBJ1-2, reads EPEVTQTPSHQVTQMGQEVILRCVPISNHLYFYWYRQILGQKVEFLVSFYNNEISEKSEIFDDQFSVERPDGSNFTLKIRSTKLEDSAMYFCASSEGATPPYGYTFGSGTRLTVV.

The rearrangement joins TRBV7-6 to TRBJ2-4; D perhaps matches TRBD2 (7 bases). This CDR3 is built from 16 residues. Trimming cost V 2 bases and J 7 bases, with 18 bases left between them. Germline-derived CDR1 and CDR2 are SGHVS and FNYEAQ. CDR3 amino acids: CASSLMVGGGANIQYF. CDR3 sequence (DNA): TGTGCCAGCAGCTTAATGGTGGGGGGGGGCGCCAACATTCAGTACTTC.

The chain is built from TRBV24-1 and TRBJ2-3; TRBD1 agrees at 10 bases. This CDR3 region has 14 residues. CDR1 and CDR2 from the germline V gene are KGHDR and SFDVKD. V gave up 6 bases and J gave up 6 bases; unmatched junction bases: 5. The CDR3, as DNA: TGTGCCACCAGTTATGGGACAGGGGTGGATACGCAGTATTTT. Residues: CATSYGTGVDTQYF.

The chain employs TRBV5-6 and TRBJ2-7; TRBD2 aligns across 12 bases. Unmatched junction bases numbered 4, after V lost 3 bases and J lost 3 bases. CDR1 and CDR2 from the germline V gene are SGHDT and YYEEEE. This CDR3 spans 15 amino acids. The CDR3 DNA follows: TGTGCCAGCAGCTCCGGGACTAGCGGGTTCTACGAGCAGTACTTC. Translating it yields CASSSGTSGFYEQYF.

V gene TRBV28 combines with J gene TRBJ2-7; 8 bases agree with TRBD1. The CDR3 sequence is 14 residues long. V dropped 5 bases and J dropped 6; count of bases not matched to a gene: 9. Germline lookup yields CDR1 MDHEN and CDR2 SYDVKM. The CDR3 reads CASSRQGYMGEQYF. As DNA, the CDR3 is TGTGCCAGCAGTAGACAGGGGTATATGGGCGAGCAGTACTTC.